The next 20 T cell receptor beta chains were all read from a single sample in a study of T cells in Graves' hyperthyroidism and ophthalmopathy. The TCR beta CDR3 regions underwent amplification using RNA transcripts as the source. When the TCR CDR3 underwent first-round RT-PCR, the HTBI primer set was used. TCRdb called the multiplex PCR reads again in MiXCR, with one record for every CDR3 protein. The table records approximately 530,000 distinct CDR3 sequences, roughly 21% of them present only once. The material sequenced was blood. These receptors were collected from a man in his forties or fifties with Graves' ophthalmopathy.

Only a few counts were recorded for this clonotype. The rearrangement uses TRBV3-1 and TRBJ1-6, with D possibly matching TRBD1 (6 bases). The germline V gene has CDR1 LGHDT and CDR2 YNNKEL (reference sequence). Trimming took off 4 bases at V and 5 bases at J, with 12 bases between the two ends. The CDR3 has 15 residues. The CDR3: CASSPPRGNNSPLHF. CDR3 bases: TGTGCCAGCAGCCCCCCCAGGGGAAATAATTCACCCCTCCACTTT.

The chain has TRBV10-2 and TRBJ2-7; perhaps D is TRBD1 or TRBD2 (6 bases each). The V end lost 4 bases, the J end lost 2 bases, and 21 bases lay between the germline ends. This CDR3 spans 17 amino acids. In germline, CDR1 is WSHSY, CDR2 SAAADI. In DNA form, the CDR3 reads TGCGCCAGCAGTGGCCGATTCGGGGGCACCATGGCCTACGAGCAGTACTTC. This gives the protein CASSGRFGGTMAYEQYF.

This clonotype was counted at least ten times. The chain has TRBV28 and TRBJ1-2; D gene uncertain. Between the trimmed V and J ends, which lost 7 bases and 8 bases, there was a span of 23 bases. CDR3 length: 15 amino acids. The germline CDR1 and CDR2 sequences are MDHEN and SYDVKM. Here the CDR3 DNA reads TGTGCCAGCACTTCATTCGGTTCGGCTAGTGACGGCTACACCTTC. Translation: CASTSFGSASDGYTF.

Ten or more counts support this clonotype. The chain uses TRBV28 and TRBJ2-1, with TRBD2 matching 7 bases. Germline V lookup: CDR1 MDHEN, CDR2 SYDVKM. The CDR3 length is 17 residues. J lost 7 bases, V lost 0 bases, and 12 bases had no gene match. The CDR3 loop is CASSLWGGDADRNEQFF. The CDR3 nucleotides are TGTGCCAGCAGTTTATGGGGGGGGGACGCGGATAGGAATGAGCAGTTCTTC.

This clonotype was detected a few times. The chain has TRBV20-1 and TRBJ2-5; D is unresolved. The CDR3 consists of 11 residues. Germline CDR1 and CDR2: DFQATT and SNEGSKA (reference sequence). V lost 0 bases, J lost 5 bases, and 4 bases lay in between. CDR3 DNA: TGCAGTGCTAGAGATATGGAGACCCAGTACTTC. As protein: CSARDMETQYF.

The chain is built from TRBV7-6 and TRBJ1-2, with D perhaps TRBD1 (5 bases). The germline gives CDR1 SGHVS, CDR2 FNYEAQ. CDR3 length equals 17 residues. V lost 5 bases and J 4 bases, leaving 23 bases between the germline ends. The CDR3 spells CASSPTPGGGSPYGYTF. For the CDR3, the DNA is TGTGCCAGCAGCCCAACACCTGGGGGGGGGAGTCCCTATGGCTACACCTTC.

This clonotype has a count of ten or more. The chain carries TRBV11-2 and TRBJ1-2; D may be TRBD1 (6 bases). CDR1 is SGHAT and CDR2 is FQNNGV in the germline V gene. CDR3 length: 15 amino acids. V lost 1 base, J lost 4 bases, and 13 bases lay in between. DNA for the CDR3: TGTGCCAGCAGCTTAGGGGGACAATATATCTATGGCTACACCTTC. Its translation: CASSLGGQYIYGYTF.

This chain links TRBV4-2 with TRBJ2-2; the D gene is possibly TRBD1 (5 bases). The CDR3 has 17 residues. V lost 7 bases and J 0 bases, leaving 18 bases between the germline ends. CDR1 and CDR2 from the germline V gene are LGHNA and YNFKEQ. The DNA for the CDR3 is TGTGCCAGCATGGGGCCAAGGAAGACCACGAACACCGGGGAGCTGTTTTTT. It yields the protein CASMGPRKTTNTGELFF.

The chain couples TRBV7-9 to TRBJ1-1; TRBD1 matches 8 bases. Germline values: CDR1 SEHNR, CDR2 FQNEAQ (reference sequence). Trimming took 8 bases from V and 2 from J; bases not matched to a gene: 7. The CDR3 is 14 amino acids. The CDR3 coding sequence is TGTGCCAGCTTCAGGGGGCTAGGAAACACTGAAGCTTTCTTT. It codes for CASFRGLGNTEAFF. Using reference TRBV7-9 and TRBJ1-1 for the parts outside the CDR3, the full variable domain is DTGVSQNPRHKITKRGQNVTFRCDPISEHNRLYWYRQTLGQGPEFLTYFQNEAQLEKSRLLSDRFSAERPKGSFSTLEIQRTEQGDSAMYLCASFRGLGNTEAFFGQGTRLTVV.

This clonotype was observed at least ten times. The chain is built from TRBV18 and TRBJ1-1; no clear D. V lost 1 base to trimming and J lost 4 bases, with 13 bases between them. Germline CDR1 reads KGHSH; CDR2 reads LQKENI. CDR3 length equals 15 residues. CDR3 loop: CASSPQRAESTEAFF. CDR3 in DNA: TGTGCCAGCTCACCACAAAGGGCTGAGAGCACTGAAGCTTTCTTT.

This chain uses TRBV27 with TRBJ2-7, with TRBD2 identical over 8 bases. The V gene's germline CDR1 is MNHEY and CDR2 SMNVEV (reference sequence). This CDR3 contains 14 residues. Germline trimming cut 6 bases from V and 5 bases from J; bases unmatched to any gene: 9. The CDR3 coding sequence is TGTGCCAGCAGGCCGGGAGGGCCTCTCCACGAGCAGTACTTC. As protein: CASRPGGPLHEQYF.

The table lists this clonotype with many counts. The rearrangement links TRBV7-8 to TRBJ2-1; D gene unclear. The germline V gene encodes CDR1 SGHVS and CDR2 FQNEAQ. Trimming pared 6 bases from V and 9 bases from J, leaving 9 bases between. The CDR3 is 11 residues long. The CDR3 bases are TGTGCCAGCAGTCTTGGCCCTGAGCAGTTCTTC. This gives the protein CASSLGPEQFF.

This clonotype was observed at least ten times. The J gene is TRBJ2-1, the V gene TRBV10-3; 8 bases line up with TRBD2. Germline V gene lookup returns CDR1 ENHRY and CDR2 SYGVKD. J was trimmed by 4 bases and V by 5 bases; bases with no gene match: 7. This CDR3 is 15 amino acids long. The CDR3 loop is CAISTGTSEYNEQFF. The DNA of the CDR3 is TGTGCCATCAGTACCGGGACTAGTGAGTACAATGAGCAGTTCTTC.

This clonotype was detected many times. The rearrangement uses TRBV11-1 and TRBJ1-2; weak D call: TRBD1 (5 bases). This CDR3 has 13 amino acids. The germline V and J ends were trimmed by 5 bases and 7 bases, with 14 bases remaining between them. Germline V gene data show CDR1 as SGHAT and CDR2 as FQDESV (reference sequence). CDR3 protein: CASSPTGSGGYTF. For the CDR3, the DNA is TGTGCCAGCAGCCCAACAGGATCAGGTGGCTACACCTTC.

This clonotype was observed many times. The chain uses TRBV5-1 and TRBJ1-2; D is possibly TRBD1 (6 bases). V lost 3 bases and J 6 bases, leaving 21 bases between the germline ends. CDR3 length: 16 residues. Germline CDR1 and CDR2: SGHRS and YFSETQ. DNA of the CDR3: TGCGCCAGCAGCTCCCCCTCGGGCAGGGGTGCCAATGGCTACACCTTC. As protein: CASSSPSGRGANGYTF.

CDR3 nucleotide sequence: TGTGCCAGCAGCTTCGACAGGAGGGAGGCCCTTGAGCAGTTCTTC. Its protein product is CASSFDRREALEQFF. J is TRBJ2-1 and V is TRBV7-9, with D perhaps being TRBD1 or TRBD2 (6 bases each). V was clipped by 3 bases and J by 9 bases, with 18 bases between them. The CDR3 extends over 15 amino acids. Germline CDR1 reads SEHNR; CDR2 reads FQNEAQ (reference sequence).

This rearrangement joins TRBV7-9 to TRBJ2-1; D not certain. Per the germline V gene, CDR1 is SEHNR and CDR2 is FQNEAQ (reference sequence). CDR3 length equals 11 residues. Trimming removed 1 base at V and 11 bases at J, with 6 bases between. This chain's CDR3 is CASSLGRKQFF. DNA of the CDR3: TGTGCCAGCAGCTTAGGCCGGAAGCAGTTCTTC.

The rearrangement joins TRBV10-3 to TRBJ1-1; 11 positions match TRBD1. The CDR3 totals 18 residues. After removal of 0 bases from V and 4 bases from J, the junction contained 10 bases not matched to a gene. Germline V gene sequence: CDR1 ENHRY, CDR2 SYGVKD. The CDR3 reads CAISESSVPGQGGTEAFF. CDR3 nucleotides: TGTGCCATCAGTGAGTCGAGCGTACCGGGACAGGGGGGCACTGAAGCTTTCTTT.

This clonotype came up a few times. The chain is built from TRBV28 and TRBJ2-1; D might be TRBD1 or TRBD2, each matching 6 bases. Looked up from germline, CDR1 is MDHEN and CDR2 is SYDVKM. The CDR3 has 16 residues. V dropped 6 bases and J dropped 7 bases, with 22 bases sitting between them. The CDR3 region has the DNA TGTGCCAGCAGCCAACCCCTTGACGGGGGCCCTAATGAGCAGTTCTTC. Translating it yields CASSQPLDGGPNEQFF.

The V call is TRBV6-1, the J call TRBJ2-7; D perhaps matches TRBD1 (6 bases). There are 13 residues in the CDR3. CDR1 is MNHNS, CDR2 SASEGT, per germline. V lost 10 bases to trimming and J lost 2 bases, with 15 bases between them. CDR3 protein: CATRRDKTYEQYF. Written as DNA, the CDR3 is TGTGCCACCCGCCGGGACAAAACCTACGAGCAGTACTTC.